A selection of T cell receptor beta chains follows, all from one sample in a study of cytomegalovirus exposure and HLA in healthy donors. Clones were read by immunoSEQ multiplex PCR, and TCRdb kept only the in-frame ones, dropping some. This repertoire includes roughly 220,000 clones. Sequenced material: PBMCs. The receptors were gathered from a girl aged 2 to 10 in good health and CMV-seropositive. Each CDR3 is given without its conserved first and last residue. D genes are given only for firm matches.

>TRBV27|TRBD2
ASSVAGSINEQF
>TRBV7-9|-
ASSYGLVNYEQY
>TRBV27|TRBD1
ASRDREQPQH
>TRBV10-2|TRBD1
ASSRTGGDYEQY
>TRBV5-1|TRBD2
ASSLELAGNKGTDTQY
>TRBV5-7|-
ATERQGGRYNEQF
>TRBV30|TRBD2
AWGLAGGKY
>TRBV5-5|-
ASSLYSEAF
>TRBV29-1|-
SVTGLPGGYT
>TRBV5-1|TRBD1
ASSKTGGGELF
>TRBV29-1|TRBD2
STRGLAGAEQF
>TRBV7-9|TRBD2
ASSLGREYNEQF
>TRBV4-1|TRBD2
ASSQDRSSGNQETQY
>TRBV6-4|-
ASSEHLWSEQY
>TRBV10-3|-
AISESAVVGTDTQY
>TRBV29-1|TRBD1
SGHPQGADTEAF
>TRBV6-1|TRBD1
ASSFQGARYEQY
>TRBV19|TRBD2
ASSFREVKTSTDTQY
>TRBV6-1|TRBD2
ASIGLATSTDTQY
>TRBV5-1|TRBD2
ASSLGGTSGWNEQF
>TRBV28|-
ASSPMGRSNQPQH
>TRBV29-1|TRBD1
SDTRQGENIQY
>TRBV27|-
ASSTRLSQGPQH
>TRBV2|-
ASRERLPAGTDTQY
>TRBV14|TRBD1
ASSQDQGVEQF
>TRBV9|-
ASSVDGRGVGYT
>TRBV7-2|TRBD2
ASSPLLAGSQETQY
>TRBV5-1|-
ASSLTFWTAEETQY
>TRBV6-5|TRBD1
ASREGGRPDTQY
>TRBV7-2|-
ASSLDTNEQF
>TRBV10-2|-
ASSPLGGTTNEKLF
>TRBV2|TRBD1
ASSPGTGTYEQY
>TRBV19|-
ARPGRGSTEVF
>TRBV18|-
ASSPLDRPHSYGYT
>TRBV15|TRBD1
ATSITGTGVRQPQH
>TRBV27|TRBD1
ASSLTTGGTYGYT
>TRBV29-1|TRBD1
SVETGQGLHVLT
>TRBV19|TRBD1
ASRTGSTNEKLF
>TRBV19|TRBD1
ASSIRDRGLEQF
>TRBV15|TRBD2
ATSRARKVAGDLDEQY
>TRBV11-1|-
ASSLRQQYSNQPQH
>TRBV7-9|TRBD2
ASSSWTSGVANGDTQY
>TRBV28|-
ASSSLFSGNTIY
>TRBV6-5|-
ASIGGRPYEQY
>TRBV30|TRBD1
ASRTGDIDSYNEQF
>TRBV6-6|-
ASSYPGGRINTEAF
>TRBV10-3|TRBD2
AISEPRLAGSTDTQY
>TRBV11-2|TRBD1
ASRRTGKETQPQH
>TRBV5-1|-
ARSPLTGGNQPQH
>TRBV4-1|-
ASSQAQGYSNQPQH
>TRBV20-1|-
SAPLITQY
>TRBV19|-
ASSRDSRSPLH
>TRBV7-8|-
ASSPSGLLYNEQF